A selection of T cell receptor beta chains follows, all from one sample in a study of T-cell memory formation after mild COVID-19. Using its own MiXCR run on the 5' RACE reads, TCRdb lists one record per CDR3 protein. The sample shows about 390,000 distinct CDR3 sequences, about 16% of them seen only once. Material: PBMCs or a T cell subset sorted from them (not recorded which). Receptors originate from a man younger than 35 who had mild COVID-19 (a few samples of this study predate the infection). Cell type and time point are not known. CDR3s include the opening cysteine and the closing phenylalanine or tryptophan. D genes are given only for firm matches. Size is omitted from some rows. Given values are once, few, many or a class for expanded clones.

D	size	J	V	CDR3	DNA
.	.	TRBJ2-3	TRBV7-3	CASSPGPDPDTQYF	TGTGCCAGCAGCCCCGGGCCGGACCCAGATACGCAGTATTTT
TRBD1	many	TRBJ2-2	TRBV7-9	CASSAGQGAPTGELFF	TGTGCCAGCAGCGCCGGACAGGGGGCGCCCACCGGGGAGCTGTTTTTT
.	.	TRBJ2-5	TRBV20-1	CSATLPRGPGETQYF	TGCAGTGCCACCCTCCCTCGCGGCCCCGGCGAGACCCAGTACTTC
.	.	TRBJ2-2	TRBV5-1	CASTRRGGLTGELFF	TGCGCCAGCACCCGGAGGGGGGGACTCACCGGGGAGCTGTTTTTT
.	.	TRBJ1-6	TRBV9	CASSVSGASPLHF	TGTGCCAGCAGCGTCTCGGGAGCGTCACCCCTCCACTTT
.	.	TRBJ1-2	TRBV6-5	CASRLRDTSYGYTF	TGTGCCAGCAGACTCCGGGACACGTCCTATGGCTACACCTTC
.	.	TRBJ2-1	TRBV11-3	CASSLFFGNEQFF	TGTGCCAGCAGCTTATTCTTCGGCAATGAGCAGTTCTTC
.	few	TRBJ2-7	TRBV4-2	CASSQDMGPLEQYF	TGTGCCAGCAGCCAAGATATGGGCCCTCTAGAGCAGTACTTC
TRBD1	few	TRBJ2-7	TRBV7-9	CASSLEGQETYEQYF	TGTGCCAGCAGCTTAGAGGGACAGGAGACCTACGAGCAGTACTTC
.	.	TRBJ2-1	TRBV20-1	CSARLWTERWNEQFF	TGCAGTGCTAGACTATGGACGGAGAGGTGGAATGAGCAGTTCTTC
TRBD1	.	TRBJ2-2	TRBV3-1	CASTLTGDGELFF	TGTGCCAGCACTTTGACAGGGGACGGGGAGCTGTTTTTT
.	.	TRBJ1-2	TRBV7-9	CASSLRLNYGYTF	TGTGCCAGCAGCTTAAGACTCAACTATGGCTACACCTTC
.	many	TRBJ1-2	TRBV7-2	CASSLSVWGVRGNYGYTF	TGTGCCAGCAGCTTGAGTGTTTGGGGTGTGCGAGGGAACTATGGCTACACCTTC
.	few	TRBJ2-2	TRBV5-1	CASSLHPTAGELFF	TGCGCCAGCAGCCTGCATCCGACAGCCGGGGAGCTGTTTTTT
.	few	TRBJ2-2	TRBV18	CASSAQTGSENTGELFF	TGTGCCAGCTCAGCACAAACAGGATCTGAAAACACCGGGGAGCTGTTTTTT
TRBD2	.	TRBJ2-1	TRBV7-8	CASSPTSVEQFF	TGTGCCAGCAGCCCAACTAGCGTTGAGCAGTTCTTC
.	.	TRBJ2-7	TRBV7-9	CASRLWTTYEQYF	TGTGCCAGCAGGTTATGGACAACTTACGAGCAGTACTTC
TRBD1	.	TRBJ1-1	TRBV27	CASSPSDRGLTEAFF	TGTGCCAGCAGTCCGTCGGACAGGGGGCTTACTGAAGCTTTCTTT
.	few	TRBJ1-2	TRBV12-3/TRBV12-4	CASSPPTVSGYTF	TGTGCCAGCAGTCCGCCGACAGTCAGCGGCTACACCTTC
TRBD2	.	TRBJ2-1	TRBV20-1	CSARTSGGLNEQFF	TGCAGTGCGCGGACTAGCGGGGGCCTCAATGAGCAGTTCTTC
.	few	TRBJ1-6	TRBV7-9	CASSSDNSPLHF	TGTGCCAGCAGCTCGGATAATTCACCCCTCCACTTT
.	.	TRBJ1-1	TRBV7-9	CASSLPESNTEAFF	TGTGCCAGCAGCTTACCGGAATCGAACACTGAAGCTTTCTTT
.	.	TRBJ2-5	TRBV21-1	CASSKVYRRVRDQETQYF	TGTGCCAGCAGCAAAGTGTATAGGCGGGTAAGAGACCAAGAGACCCAGTACTTC
TRBD1	few	TRBJ1-6	TRBV15	CATSRDRVSPLHF	TGTGCCACCAGCAGGGACAGGGTCTCACCCCTCCACTTT
TRBD1	.	TRBJ2-5	TRBV7-9	CASSTRTGYQETQYF	TGTGCCAGCAGCACCCGGACAGGGTATCAGGAGACCCAGTACTTC
.	few	TRBJ2-1	TRBV7-9	CASSLTSREQFF	TGTGCCAGCAGCTTGACATCTCGTGAGCAGTTCTTC
.	.	TRBJ1-6	TRBV7-6	CASSSTDREGSPLHF	TGTGCCAGCAGCTCTACGGACAGAGAGGGCTCACCCCTCCACTTT
TRBD1	.	TRBJ1-2	TRBV7-9	CASSLGGTGDSYGYTF	TGTGCCAGCAGCTTAGGAGGGACAGGAGACTCGTATGGCTACACCTTC
.	.	TRBJ2-1	TRBV5-6	CASSLRVGSSYNEQFF	TGTGCCAGCAGCTTAAGGGTGGGAAGCTCCTACAATGAGCAGTTCTTC
.	few	TRBJ2-7	TRBV7-2	CASSLLGFSYEQYF	TGTGCCAGCAGCTTACTTGGGTTCTCGTACGAGCAGTACTTC
TRBD1	.	TRBJ1-1	TRBV20-1	CSARPRDSIFMNTEAFF	TGCAGTGCTAGACCCCGGGACAGTATTTTTATGAACACTGAAGCTTTCTTT
.	many	TRBJ1-1	TRBV15	CATSREAGPEAFF	TGTGCCACCAGCAGAGAAGCGGGCCCTGAAGCTTTCTTT
TRBD1	.	TRBJ2-3	TRBV18	CASSRVRGPDTQYF	TGTGCCAGCTCACGGGTCAGGGGGCCAGATACGCAGTATTTT
TRBD1	.	TRBJ1-2	TRBV4-1	CASSQFGTGGYGYTF	TGCGCCAGCAGCCAATTCGGGACAGGGGGCTATGGCTACACCTTC
TRBD1	few	TRBJ2-7	TRBV7-3	CASSSRQGEQYF	TGTGCCAGCAGCTCTCGACAGGGTGAGCAGTACTTC
.	few	TRBJ1-2	TRBV4-3	CASSLRDTVYGYTF	TGCGCCAGCAGCCTTCGGGACACAGTCTATGGCTACACCTTC
.	.	TRBJ1-1	TRBV5-5	CASSLAWRGTEAFF	TGTGCCAGCAGCTTGGCCTGGCGTGGGACTGAAGCTTTCTTT
.	few	TRBJ1-1	TRBV28	CASYTQGFYTEAFF	TGTGCCAGCTACACCCAGGGGTTTTACACTGAAGCTTTCTTT
.	few	TRBJ2-3	TRBV12-3/TRBV12-4	CASSFPPSRAFYF	TGTGCCAGCAGTTTTCCCCCCTCCAGGGCGTTTTATTTT
TRBD2	many	TRBJ2-1	TRBV11-3	CASSLGDSGPYNEQFF	TGTGCCAGCAGCTTAGGAGATAGCGGGCCCTACAATGAGCAGTTCTTC
TRBD2	.	TRBJ2-3	TRBV5-1	CASSFDPSGATPDTQYF	TGCGCCAGCAGCTTTGACCCTAGCGGGGCAACCCCGGATACGCAGTATTTT
.	.	TRBJ2-2	TRBV7-8	CASSLSGFSTGELFF	TGTGCCAGCAGCTTGTCAGGGTTTAGCACCGGGGAGCTGTTTTTT
.	few	TRBJ2-7	TRBV4-3	CASSSSLSSYEQYF	TGCGCCAGCAGCTCTAGCCTGAGCTCCTACGAGCAGTACTTC
.	few	TRBJ2-1	TRBV20-1	CSASGTSDNEQFF	TGCAGTGCTTCCGGGACATCCGACAATGAGCAGTTCTTC
TRBD2	few	TRBJ2-5	TRBV12-3/TRBV12-4	CASAGGTREETQYF	TGTGCCAGCGCCGGGGGGACTAGGGAAGAGACCCAGTACTTC
.	few	TRBJ2-6	TRBV7-2	CASSFSVPLTGSGANVLTF	TGTGCCAGCAGTTTCTCCGTCCCATTGACCGGCTCTGGGGCCAACGTCCTGACTTTC
.	few	TRBJ1-2	TRBV10-3	CAISQRTNYGYTF	TGTGCCATCAGCCAAAGAACTAACTATGGCTACACCTTC
.	.	TRBJ1-1	TRBV7-9	CASSLSEAFF	TGTGCCAGCAGCTTAAGTGAAGCTTTCTTT